Listed below are T cell receptor beta chains from one sample, sequenced in a study of beta chain features in type 1 diabetes. The assay was immunoSEQ multiplex PCR, and TCRdb's table has in-frame clones only and misses some. The repertoire includes a few hundred thousand clones, 11% of them detected once, and more than 0.015% sits in the top ten. Material: naive CD4+ T cells from blood. The receptor set was obtained from a woman aged 30 to 39 in good health. CDR3s include the opening cysteine and the closing phenylalanine or tryptophan. A D gene is named only where the DNA matches it firmly. Clone size is shown for a subset of rows, as once, few, many or a class of expanded clone.

>TRBJ2-6|few|TRBV30|TRBD1
TGTGCCTGGAGTCGAGACAGGGGACAGGGTGGGGCCAACGTCCTGACTTTC
CAWSRDRGQGGANVLTF
>TRBJ2-5|NA|TRBV11-3|NA
TGTGCCAGCAGCTTTTCCCTCCGCCCGATTCACGGGGTCCAAGAGACCCAGTACTTC
CASSFSLRPIHGVQETQYF
>TRBJ2-5|NA|TRBV4-2|TRBD2
TGTGCCAGCAGCCAAGAGACTAGCGGTGTATCAGGCCAGTACTTC
CASSQETSGVSGQYF
>TRBJ2-3|few|TRBV19|TRBD2
TGTGCCAGTTCCGGCGGGAGCCATCGCACAGATACGCAGTATTTT
CASSGGSHRTDTQYF
>TRBJ2-7|NA|TRBV28|TRBD1
TGTGCCAGCAGTTTAAAGACAGGGGGCGCGGATCAGCAGTACTTC
CASSLKTGGADQQYF
>TRBJ2-2|few|TRBV29-1|TRBD2
TGCAGCGTTGAAAGGCTAGCGGCGAACACCGGGGAGCTGTTTTTT
CSVERLAANTGELFF
>TRBJ1-1|NA|TRBV18|NA
TGTGCCAGCTCGCCGGACAGTTTGAACACTGAAGCTTTCTTT
CASSPDSLNTEAFF
>TRBJ1-4|NA|TRBV28|TRBD1
TGTGCCAGCAGTCCTGCGGGACAGGGGGGTGAAAAACTGTTTTTT
CASSPAGQGGEKLFF
>TRBJ2-1|NA|TRBV25-1|TRBD1
TGTGCCAGCAGTGTCGCAGGTACAGGGGGGCATGAGCAGTTCTTC
CASSVAGTGGHEQFF
>TRBJ2-3|few|TRBV7-9|NA
TGTGCCAGCAGCCCAGGGAAAGGGGTTACAGATACGCAGTATTTT
CASSPGKGVTDTQYF
>TRBJ1-2|few|TRBV7-2|TRBD1
TGTGCCAGCAGTTTAGGCCCCCAGGGGGCGGATGGCTACACCTTC
CASSLGPQGADGYTF
>TRBJ2-1|NA|TRBV18|TRBD2
TGTGCCAGCTCACCACCGGGACTAGGGTATGATGAGCAGTTCTTC
CASSPPGLGYDEQFF
>TRBJ1-1|few|TRBV30|NA
TGTGCCTGGAGTTTCACTTTAACGAACACTGAAGCTTTCTTT
CAWSFTLTNTEAFF
>TRBJ2-4|few|TRBV11-2|TRBD1
TGTGCCAGCAGCCCAATAGCAGGGGGAAACATTCAGTACTTC
CASSPIAGGNIQYF
>TRBJ2-3|few|TRBV5-1|NA
TGCGCCAGCATTCTCCAGGATACGCAGTATTTT
CASILQDTQYF
>TRBJ1-1|NA|TRBV7-3|NA
TGTGCCAGCAGCCAACAGGGCTACACTGAAGCTTTCTTT
CASSQQGYTEAFF
>TRBJ2-7|NA|TRBV19|TRBD2
TGTGCCAGTAGTATACGTCTAGCGGAGGTTACCTACGAGCAGTACTTC
CASSIRLAEVTYEQYF
>TRBJ2-1|NA|TRBV7-6|TRBD1
TGTGCCAGCAGCCAAACCGGGACAGGGGGCTACAATGAGCAGTTCTTC
CASSQTGTGGYNEQFF
>TRBJ1-1|few|TRBV5-1|NA
TGCGCCAGCAGCCCTGACATGAACACTGAAGCTTTCTTT
CASSPDMNTEAFF
>TRBJ2-1|few|TRBV4-3|NA
TGCGCCAGCAGCCAAGATCCAGGGGGGCGAAATGAGCAGTTCTTC
CASSQDPGGRNEQFF
>TRBJ2-3|few|TRBV19|NA
TGTGCCAGTTCACAGGGTTTTACGACAGATACGCAGTATTTT
CASSQGFTTDTQYF
>TRBJ2-1|NA|TRBV18|TRBD2
TGTGCCAGCTCACCCCTCGGACTAGCGGGAGGGAATGAGCAGTTCTTC
CASSPLGLAGGNEQFF